These 20 T cell receptor beta chains share one sample of origin, sequenced in a study of cytomegalovirus exposure and HLA in healthy donors. PCR used 60 Vbeta primers and 13 Jbeta primers. Method: immunoSEQ multiplex PCR; TCRdb's copy keeps in-frame clones and lacks some. The data contain some 190,000 clones, 75% to 90% of them singletons. Sequencing was performed on PBMCs. These receptors originate from a girl between 5 and 17 years old in good health and CMV-seropositive.

The chain has TRBV13 and TRBJ2-7; D may be TRBD2 (5 bases). CDR1 PRHDT and CDR2 FYEKMQ come from the germline V gene (reference sequence). The CDR3 sequence is 13 residues long. Trimming removed 4 bases at V and 7 bases at J, with 14 bases between. CDR3 sequence reads: CASSYAGGKEQYF. As DNA, the CDR3 is TGTGCCAGCAGCTACGCGGGTGGCAAGGAGCAGTACTTC.

The V gene is TRBV2, the J gene TRBJ1-5; D unresolved. The CDR3 runs to 14 residues. The germline V gene encodes CDR1 SNHLY and CDR2 FYNNEI. V was cut by 2 bases and J by 0 bases, with 5 bases left in between. CDR3: CASSEIVSNQPQHF. The CDR3 DNA reads TGTGCCAGCAGTGAAATCGTTAGCAATCAGCCCCAGCATTTT.

The V call is TRBV4-3, the J call TRBJ2-7, with 7 bases that match TRBD1. V trimming: 3 bases; J trimming: 5 bases; junction bases outside the gene matches: 10. Germline V gene data show CDR1 as LGHNA and CDR2 as YSLEER. The CDR3 sequence is 15 residues long. The CDR3 nucleotides read TGCGCCAGCAGCCAGGGACAGACTAACAGGAACGAGCAGTACTTC. It is translated as CASSQGQTNRNEQYF.

This clone has just a few counts. The rearrangement joins TRBV5-1 to TRBJ1-1; a weak D match, TRBD1 (6 bases). The CDR3 consists of 14 residues. The V gene lost 1 base and the J gene lost 3 bases, with 10 bases spanning the gap. From germline, CDR1 is SGHRS and CDR2 YFSETQ. The CDR3 region has the DNA TGCGCCAGCAGCTTGCGGTCAGGGGACACTGAAGCTTTCTTT. It specifies CASSLRSGDTEAFF.

This clone was detected only once. The rearrangement links TRBV15 to TRBJ2-1, with D perhaps matching TRBD2 (6 bases). The CDR3 runs to 16 residues. Germline values: CDR1 LNHNV, CDR2 YYDKDF (reference sequence). V shed 5 bases and J shed 8 bases, with 22 bases lying between them. CDR3 DNA: TGTGCCACCAGCGGGGGGATACTGGCGGGATCAGATGAGCAGTTCTTC. Translating it yields CATSGGILAGSDEQFF.

Of note for this clone: A junction end diverges from the germline sequence, so it may reflect a read error. The chain couples TRBV15 to TRBJ1-1, with D maybe TRBD1 (5 bases). Germline V gives CDR1 LNHNV, CDR2 YYDKDF (reference sequence). The CDR3 consists of 15 residues. The CDR3 region is CATSRDQWGVTETFF. The CDR3 bases are TGTGCCACCAGCAGAGATCAATGGGGGGTCACTGAAACTTTCTTT. Looking up the rest from reference TRBV15 and TRBJ1-1 gives the full variable domain: DAMVIQNPRYQVTQFGKPVTLSCSQTLNHNVMYWYQQKSSQAPKLLFHYYDKDFNNEADTPDNFQSRRPNTSFCFLDIRSPGLGDTAMYLCATSRDQWGVTETFFGQGTRLTVV.

The chain recombines TRBV4-1 with TRBJ2-1, with a possible D match to TRBD2 (6 bases). The CDR3 length is 15 residues. In germline, CDR1 is MGHRA, CDR2 YSYEKL. Trimming stripped 1 base from V and 9 bases from J, with 16 bases between. Here the CDR3 DNA reads TGCGCCAGCAGCCAAGTGGGGCGGGATGGAGGTGAGCAGTTCTTC. It specifies CASSQVGRDGGEQFF.

This clone was detected a few times. The V call is TRBV5-1, the J call TRBJ1-4, with TRBD1 matching 7 bases. Germline CDR1 SGHRS, CDR2 YFSETQ. V was clipped by 4 bases and J by 4 bases; unmatched bases: 4. The CDR3 spans 14 residues. CDR3 amino acids: CASSGDRLNEKLFF. The CDR3 DNA is TGCGCCAGCAGCGGGGACAGACTTAATGAAAAACTGTTTTTT.

The gene calls are TRBV4-1 and TRBJ1-2; D not resolved. CDR1 and CDR2 (germline): MGHRA, YSYEKL. Trimming stripped 1 base from V and 8 bases from J, with 11 bases between. The CDR3 loop spans 13 amino acids. CDR3 in DNA: TGCGCCAGCAGCCAAGGACATACTGCGGGCTACACCTTC. Protein product: CASSQGHTAGYTF.

V is TRBV4-1 and J is TRBJ2-4; a weak D match, TRBD1 (8 bases). V was pared by 3 bases and J by 1 base, with 16 bases between. Looked up from germline, CDR1 is MGHRA and CDR2 is YSYEKL. This CDR3 has 17 amino acids. The DNA of the CDR3 is TGCGCCAGCAGCCAGCCACAGGGGGGGATGGCCAAAAACATTCAGTACTTC. This translates into CASSQPQGGMAKNIQYF.

V is TRBV5-1 and J is TRBJ2-7; TRBD1 matches 8 bases. Trimming took 4 bases from V and 0 from J; bases not matched to a gene: 9. Looked up from germline, CDR1 is SGHRS and CDR2 is YFSETQ. The CDR3 extends over 16 amino acids. CDR3 sequence (DNA): TGCGCCAGCAGCAGATGGACAGGGTCTAGCTCCTACGAGCAGTACTTC. Its translation is CASSRWTGSSSYEQYF.

The chain is built from TRBV28 and TRBJ2-5, with TRBD2 matching 9 bases. Germline assignment: CDR1 MDHEN and CDR2 SYDVKM. The CDR3 has 15 residues. The ends lost 2 bases at V and 4 bases at J; junction bases unmatched: 5. The CDR3 loop reads CASSLPTSGGETQYF. DNA for the CDR3: TGTGCCAGCAGTTTACCGACTAGCGGAGGAGAGACCCAGTACTTC.

V is TRBV9 and J is TRBJ2-3; TRBD2 is a possible D gene (6 bases). Germline values: CDR1 SGDLS, CDR2 YYNGEE. Trimming shortened V by 2 bases and J by 4 bases, and 8 bases separated the two germline ends. The CDR3 loop spans 13 amino acids. The CDR3 loop is CASSVTSPDTQYF. CDR3 DNA: TGTGCCAGCAGCGTGACTAGTCCAGATACGCAGTATTTT.

The chain recombines TRBV27 with TRBJ1-4; possible D gene TRBD1, 5 bases. V gave up 5 bases and J gave up 0 bases, with 7 bases separating them. The CDR3 is made up of 14 amino acids. Germline lookup yields CDR1 MNHEY and CDR2 SMNVEV (reference sequence). The DNA of the CDR3 is TGTGCCAGCAGTGGGGGGGCAACTAATGAAAAACTGTTTTTT. It codes for CASSGGATNEKLFF.

The J gene is TRBJ2-1, the V gene TRBV5-5; TRBD2 aligns across 10 bases. The V segment lost 4 bases and the J segment 6 bases; nucleotides outside the gene matches: 7. CDR1 is SGHKS, CDR2 YYEKEE, per germline (reference sequence). This CDR3 has 15 residues. CDR3 residues: CASSNSGGRGNEQFF. CDR3 in DNA: TGTGCCAGCAGCAATAGCGGGGGGAGGGGCAATGAGCAGTTCTTC.

A few counts support this clone. The V call is TRBV10-2, the J call TRBJ2-6; 9 bases line up with TRBD1. The germline gives CDR1 WSHSY, CDR2 SAAADI. V lost 8 bases and J lost 3; bases outside the gene matches: 2. The CDR3 is 14 amino acids. The CDR3 DNA reads as TGCGCCAGCTGGACAGGGGATGGGGCCAACGTCCTGACTTTC. It yields the protein CASWTGDGANVLTF.

The table lists this clone with a count of one. The V and J genes are TRBV27 and TRBJ1-1; unclear D gene. V lost 5 bases and J lost 4, with 11 bases in between. CDR3 length: 13 residues. Germline values: CDR1 MNHEY, CDR2 SMNVEV (reference sequence). The CDR3 DNA sequence: TGTGCCAGCAGTCCACGAGGCTCCACTGAAGCTTTCTTT. Its translation: CASSPRGSTEAFF.

The chain combines TRBV27 with TRBJ2-5, with a tentative D call TRBD1 (5 bases). Per germline, CDR1 MNHEY and CDR2 SMNVEV (reference sequence). The CDR3 extends over 14 amino acids. V was pared by 0 bases and J by 1 base, with 6 bases between. The CDR3 reads CASSLSDSQETQYF. The CDR3 bases are TGTGCCAGCAGTTTATCAGACAGCCAAGAGACCCAGTACTTC.

The chain combines TRBV30 with TRBJ2-1; 10 bases map to TRBD2. The V gene's germline CDR1 is GTSNPN and CDR2 SVGIG (reference sequence). The junction had 10 bases not matched to a gene; V was cut back by 3 bases and J by 8 bases. The CDR3 contains 15 residues. CDR3 region: CAWSPGLAGVDEQFF. CDR3 sequence (DNA): TGTGCCTGGAGCCCCGGGCTAGCGGGAGTGGATGAGCAGTTCTTC.

This rearrangement joins TRBV9 to TRBJ1-2; perhaps TRBD1 as D (5 bases). The length of the CDR3 is 14 residues. V was shortened by 0 bases and J by 2 bases, with 8 bases between the two germline ends. Germline CDR1 reads SGDLS; CDR2 reads YYNGEE. The CDR3 sequence: CASSVGDSNYGYTF. The DNA of the CDR3 is TGTGCCAGCAGCGTAGGAGACAGCAACTATGGCTACACCTTC.